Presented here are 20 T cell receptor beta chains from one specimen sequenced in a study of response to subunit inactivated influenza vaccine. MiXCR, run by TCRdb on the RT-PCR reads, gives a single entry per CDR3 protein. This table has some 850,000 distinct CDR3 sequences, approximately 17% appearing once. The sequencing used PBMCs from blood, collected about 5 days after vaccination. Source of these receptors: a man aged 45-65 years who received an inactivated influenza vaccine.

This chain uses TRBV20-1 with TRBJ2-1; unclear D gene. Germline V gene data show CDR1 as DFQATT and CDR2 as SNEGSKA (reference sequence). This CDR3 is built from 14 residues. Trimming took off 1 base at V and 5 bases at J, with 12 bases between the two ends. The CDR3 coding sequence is TGCAGTGCTAGAGTACCCGGTGGGAACAATGAGCAGTTCTTC. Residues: CSARVPGGNNEQFF.

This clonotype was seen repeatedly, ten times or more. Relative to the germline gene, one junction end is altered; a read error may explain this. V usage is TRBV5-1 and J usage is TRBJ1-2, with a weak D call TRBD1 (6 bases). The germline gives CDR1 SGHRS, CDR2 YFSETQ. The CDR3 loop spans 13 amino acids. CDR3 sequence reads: CASSLDRSYGYTF. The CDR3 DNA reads TGTGCCAGCAGCTTAGACAGGTCCTATGGCTACACCTTC. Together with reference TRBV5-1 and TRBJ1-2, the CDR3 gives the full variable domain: KAGVTQTPRYLIKTRGQQVTLSCSPISGHRSVSWYQQTPGQGLQFLFEYFSETQRNKGNFPGRFSGRQFSNSRSEMNVSTLELGDSALYLCASSLDRSYGYTFGSGTRLTVV.

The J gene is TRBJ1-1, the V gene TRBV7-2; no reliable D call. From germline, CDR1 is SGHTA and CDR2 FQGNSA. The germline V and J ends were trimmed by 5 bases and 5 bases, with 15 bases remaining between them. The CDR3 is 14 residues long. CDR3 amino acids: CASSPIGERTEAFF. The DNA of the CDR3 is TGTGCCAGCAGCCCGATCGGGGAAAGGACTGAAGCTTTCTTT.

The CDR3 DNA is TGCGCCAGCAGCCAAGATTGGGGACAGGGGACAAGTGAGCAGTTCTTC. Translating gives CASSQDWGQGTSEQFF. The chain joins TRBV4-3 to TRBJ2-1; TRBD1 matches 10 bases. This CDR3 has 16 residues. CDR1 and CDR2 (germline): LGHNA, YSLEER. The J segment lost 9 bases and the V segment lost 0 bases, leaving 8 bases of the junction unmatched.

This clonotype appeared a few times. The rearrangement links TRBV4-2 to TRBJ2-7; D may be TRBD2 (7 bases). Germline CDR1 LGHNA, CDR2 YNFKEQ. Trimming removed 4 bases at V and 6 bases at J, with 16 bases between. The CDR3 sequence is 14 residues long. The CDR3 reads CASSLRGGAGEQYF. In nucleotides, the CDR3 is TGTGCCAGCAGCCTAAGAGGGGGGGCGGGCGAGCAGTACTTC.

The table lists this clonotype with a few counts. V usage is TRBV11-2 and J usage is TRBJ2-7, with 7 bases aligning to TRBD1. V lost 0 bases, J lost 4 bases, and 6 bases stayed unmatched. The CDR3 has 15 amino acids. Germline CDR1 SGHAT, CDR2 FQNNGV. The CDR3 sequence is CASSLDWDRVYEQYF. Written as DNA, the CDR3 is TGTGCCAGCAGCTTAGATTGGGACAGAGTATACGAGCAGTACTTC.

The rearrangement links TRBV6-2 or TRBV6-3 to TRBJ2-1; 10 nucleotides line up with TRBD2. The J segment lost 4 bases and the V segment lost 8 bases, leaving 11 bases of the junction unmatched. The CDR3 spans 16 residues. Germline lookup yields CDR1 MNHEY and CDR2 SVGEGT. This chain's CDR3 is CASRPFLAGAYNEQFF. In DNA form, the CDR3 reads TGTGCCAGCCGACCCTTCCTAGCGGGGGCATACAATGAGCAGTTCTTC.

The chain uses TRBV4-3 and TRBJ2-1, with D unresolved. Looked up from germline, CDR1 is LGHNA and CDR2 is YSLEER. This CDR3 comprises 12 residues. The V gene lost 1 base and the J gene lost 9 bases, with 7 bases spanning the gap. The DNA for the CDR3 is TGCGCCAGCAGCCAAGTACGGGCTGAGCAGTTCTTC. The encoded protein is CASSQVRAEQFF.

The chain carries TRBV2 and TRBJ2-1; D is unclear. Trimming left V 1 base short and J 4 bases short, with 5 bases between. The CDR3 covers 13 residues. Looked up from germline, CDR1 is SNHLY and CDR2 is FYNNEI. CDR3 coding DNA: TGTGCCAGCAGTGAAGAGAATTACAATGAGCAGTTCTTC. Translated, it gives CASSEENYNEQFF.

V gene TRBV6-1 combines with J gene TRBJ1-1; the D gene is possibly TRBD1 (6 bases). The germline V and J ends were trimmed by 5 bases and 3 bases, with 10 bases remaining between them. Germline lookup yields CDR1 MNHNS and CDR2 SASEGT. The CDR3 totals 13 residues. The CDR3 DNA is TGTGCCAGCAGTCAGGGGTGGCACACTGAAGCTTTCTTT. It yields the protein CASSQGWHTEAFF.

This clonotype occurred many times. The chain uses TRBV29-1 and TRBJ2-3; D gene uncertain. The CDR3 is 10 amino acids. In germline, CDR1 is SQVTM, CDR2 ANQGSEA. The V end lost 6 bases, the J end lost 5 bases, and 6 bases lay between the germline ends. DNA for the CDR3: TGCAGCGTCTTAGGAGATACGCAGTATTTT. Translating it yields CSVLGDTQYF.

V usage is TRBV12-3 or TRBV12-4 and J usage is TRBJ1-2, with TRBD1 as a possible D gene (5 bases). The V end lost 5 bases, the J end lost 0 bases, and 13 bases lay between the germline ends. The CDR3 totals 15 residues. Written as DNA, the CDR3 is TGTGCCAGCAGTCCATCCGGGACCGCTAACTATGGCTACACCTTC. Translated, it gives CASSPSGTANYGYTF.

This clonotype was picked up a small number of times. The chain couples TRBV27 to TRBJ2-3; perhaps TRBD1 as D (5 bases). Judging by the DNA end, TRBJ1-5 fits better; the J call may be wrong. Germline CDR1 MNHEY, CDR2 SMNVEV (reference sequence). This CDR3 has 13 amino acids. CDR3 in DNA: TGTGCCAGCAGGGGCCGGGACTCAGATACGCAGCATTTT. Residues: CASRGRDSDTQHF.

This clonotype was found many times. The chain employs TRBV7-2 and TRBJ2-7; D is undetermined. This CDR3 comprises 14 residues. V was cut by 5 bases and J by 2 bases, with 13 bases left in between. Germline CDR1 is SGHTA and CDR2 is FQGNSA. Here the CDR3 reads CASSPQLLPYEQYF. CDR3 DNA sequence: TGTGCCAGCAGCCCCCAGCTCTTACCCTACGAGCAGTACTTC.

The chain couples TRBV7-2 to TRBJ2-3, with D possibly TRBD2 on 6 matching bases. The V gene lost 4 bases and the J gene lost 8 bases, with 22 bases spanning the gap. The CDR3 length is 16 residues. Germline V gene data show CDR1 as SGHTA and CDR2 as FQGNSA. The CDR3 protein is CASSSVSSAGLATQYF. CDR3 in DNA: TGTGCCAGCAGCTCGGTGTCCAGTGCGGGGTTGGCTACGCAGTATTTT.

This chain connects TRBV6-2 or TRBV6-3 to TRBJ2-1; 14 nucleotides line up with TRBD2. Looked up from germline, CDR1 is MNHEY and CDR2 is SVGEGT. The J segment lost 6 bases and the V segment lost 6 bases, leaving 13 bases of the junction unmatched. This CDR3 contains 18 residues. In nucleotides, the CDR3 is TGTGCCAGCAGCGATAATCCGGGACTAGCGGGAGTCGGCAATGAGCAGTTCTTC. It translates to CASSDNPGLAGVGNEQFF.

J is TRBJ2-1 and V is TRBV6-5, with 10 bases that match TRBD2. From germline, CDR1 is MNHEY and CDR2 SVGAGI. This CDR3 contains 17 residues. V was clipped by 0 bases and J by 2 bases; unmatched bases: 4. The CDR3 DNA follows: TGTGCCAGCAGTTACTCGATGACTAGCGGGCCCTACAATGAGCAGTTCTTC. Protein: CASSYSMTSGPYNEQFF.

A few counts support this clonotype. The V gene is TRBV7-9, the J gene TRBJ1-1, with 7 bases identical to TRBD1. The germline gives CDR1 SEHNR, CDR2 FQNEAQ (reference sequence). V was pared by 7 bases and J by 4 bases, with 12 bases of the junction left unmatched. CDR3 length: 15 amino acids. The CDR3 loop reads CASNSYRGAPTEAFF. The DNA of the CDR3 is TGTGCCAGCAACTCCTACAGGGGCGCCCCCACTGAAGCTTTCTTT.

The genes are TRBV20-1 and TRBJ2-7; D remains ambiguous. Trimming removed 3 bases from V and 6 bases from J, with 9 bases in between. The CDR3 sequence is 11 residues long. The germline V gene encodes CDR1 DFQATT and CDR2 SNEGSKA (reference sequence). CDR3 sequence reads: CSASQALEQYF. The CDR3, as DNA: TGCAGTGCTAGTCAAGCACTCGAGCAGTACTTC.

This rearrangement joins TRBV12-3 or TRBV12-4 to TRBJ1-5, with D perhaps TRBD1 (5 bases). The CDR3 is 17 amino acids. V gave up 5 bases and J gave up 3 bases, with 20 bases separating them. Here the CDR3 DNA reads TGTGCCAGCAGTAAGGTCGAGGGGACCATTTACAATCAGCCCCAGCATTTT. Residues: CASSKVEGTIYNQPQHF.